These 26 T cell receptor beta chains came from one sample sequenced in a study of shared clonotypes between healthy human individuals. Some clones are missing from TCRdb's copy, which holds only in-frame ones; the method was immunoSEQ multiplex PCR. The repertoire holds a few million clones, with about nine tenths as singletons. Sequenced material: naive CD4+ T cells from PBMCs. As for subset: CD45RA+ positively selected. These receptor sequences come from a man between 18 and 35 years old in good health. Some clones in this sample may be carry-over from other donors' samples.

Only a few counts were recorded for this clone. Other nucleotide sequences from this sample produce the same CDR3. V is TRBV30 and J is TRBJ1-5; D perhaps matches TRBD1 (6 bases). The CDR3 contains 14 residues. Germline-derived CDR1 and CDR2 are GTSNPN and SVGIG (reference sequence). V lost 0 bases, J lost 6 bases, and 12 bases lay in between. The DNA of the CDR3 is TGTGCCTGGAGTGTACAAGGGGGAGGTCAGCCCCAGCATTTT. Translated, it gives CAWSVQGGGQPQHF.

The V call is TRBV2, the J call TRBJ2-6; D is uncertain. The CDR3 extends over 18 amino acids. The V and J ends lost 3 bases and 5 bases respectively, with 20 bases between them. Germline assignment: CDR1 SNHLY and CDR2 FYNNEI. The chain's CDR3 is CASSERIPIQSRANVLTF. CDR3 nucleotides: TGTGCCAGCAGTGAGCGGATTCCGATACAAAGTCGGGCCAACGTCCTGACTTTC.

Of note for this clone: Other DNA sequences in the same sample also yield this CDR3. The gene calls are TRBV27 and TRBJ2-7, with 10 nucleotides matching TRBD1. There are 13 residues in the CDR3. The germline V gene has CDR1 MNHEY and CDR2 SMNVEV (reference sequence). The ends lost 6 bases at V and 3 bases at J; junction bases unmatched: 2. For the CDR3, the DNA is TGTGCCAGCAGCAGGGACAGGGGCTACGAGCAGTACTTC. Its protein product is CASSRDRGYEQYF.

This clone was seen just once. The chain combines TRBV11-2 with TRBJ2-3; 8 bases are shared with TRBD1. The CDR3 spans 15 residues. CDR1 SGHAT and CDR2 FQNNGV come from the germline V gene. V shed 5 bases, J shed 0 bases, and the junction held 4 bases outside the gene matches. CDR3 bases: TGTGCCAGCAGCCCAGGGGGCGGGAGCACAGATACGCAGTATTTT. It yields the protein CASSPGGGSTDTQYF.

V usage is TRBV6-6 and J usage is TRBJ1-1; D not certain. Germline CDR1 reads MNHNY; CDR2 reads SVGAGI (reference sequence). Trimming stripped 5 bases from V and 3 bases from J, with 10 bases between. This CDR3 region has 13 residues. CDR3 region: CASSPRADTEAFF. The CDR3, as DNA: TGTGCCAGCAGTCCTAGGGCGGACACTGAAGCTTTCTTT.

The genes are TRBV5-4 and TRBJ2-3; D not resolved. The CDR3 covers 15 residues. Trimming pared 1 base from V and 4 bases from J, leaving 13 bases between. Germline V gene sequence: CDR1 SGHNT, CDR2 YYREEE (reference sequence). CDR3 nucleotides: TGTGCCAGCAGCTTGCGTGCGAACCGGGCAGATACGCAGTATTTT. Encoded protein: CASSLRANRADTQYF.

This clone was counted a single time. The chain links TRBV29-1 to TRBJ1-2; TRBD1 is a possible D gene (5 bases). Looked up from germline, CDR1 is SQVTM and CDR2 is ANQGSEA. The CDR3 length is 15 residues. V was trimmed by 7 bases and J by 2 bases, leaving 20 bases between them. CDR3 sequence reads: CSATPPAGGNYGYTF. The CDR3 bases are TGCAGCGCTACCCCACCCGCGGGGGGAAACTATGGCTACACCTTC. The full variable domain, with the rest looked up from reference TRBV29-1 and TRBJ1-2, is SAVISQKPSRDICQRGTSLTIQCQVDSQVTMMFWYRQQPGQSLTLIATANQGSEATYESGFVIDKFPISRPNLTFSTLTVSNMSPEDSSIYLCSATPPAGGNYGYTFGSGTRLTVV.

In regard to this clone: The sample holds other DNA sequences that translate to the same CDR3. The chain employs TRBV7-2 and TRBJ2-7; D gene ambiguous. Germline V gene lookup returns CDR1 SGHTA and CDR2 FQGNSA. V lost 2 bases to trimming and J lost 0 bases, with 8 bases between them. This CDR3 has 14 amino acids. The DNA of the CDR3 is TGTGCCAGCAGCTTATCCGGCACCTCCTACGAGCAGTACTTC. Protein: CASSLSGTSYEQYF.

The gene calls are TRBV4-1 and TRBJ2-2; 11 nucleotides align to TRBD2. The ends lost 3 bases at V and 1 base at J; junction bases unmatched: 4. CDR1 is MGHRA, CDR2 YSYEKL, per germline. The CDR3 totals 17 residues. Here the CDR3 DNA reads TGCGCCAGCAGCCACCTAGCGGGAGGCAAGAACACCGGGGAGCTGTTTTTT. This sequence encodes CASSHLAGGKNTGELFF.

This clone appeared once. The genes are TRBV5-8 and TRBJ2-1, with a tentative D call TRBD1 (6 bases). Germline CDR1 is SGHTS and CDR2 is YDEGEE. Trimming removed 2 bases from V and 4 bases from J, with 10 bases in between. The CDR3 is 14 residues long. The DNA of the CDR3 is TGTGCCAGCAGCTTACAGGGTCGGTACAATGAGCAGTTCTTC. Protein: CASSLQGRYNEQFF.

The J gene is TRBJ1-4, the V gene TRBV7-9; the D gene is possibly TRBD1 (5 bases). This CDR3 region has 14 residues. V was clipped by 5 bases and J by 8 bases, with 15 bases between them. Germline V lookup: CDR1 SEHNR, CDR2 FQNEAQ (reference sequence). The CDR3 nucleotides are TGTGCCAGCAGCCGGGACGGTCAGGGAGAAAAACTGTTTTTT. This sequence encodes CASSRDGQGEKLFF.

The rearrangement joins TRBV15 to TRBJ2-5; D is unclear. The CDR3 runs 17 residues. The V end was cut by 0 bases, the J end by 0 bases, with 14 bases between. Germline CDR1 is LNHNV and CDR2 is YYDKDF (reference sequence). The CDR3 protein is CATSRDRRNPYQETQYF. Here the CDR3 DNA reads TGTGCCACCAGCAGAGATCGGCGAAACCCCTACCAAGAGACCCAGTACTTC.

The CDR3 reads CASSSPPGQGAYEQYF. CDR3 DNA sequence: TGTGCCAGCAGCTCTCCGCCGGGACAGGGGGCCTACGAGCAGTACTTC. The rearrangement joins TRBV5-4 to TRBJ2-7, with 11 bases that match TRBD1. Germline V gives CDR1 SGHNT, CDR2 YYREEE (reference sequence). V dropped 3 bases and J dropped 2; count of bases not matched to a gene: 7. This CDR3 is 16 amino acids long. The entire variable domain, with the rest obtained from reference TRBV5-4 and TRBJ2-7, is as follows: ETGVTQSPTHLIKTRGQQVTLRCSSQSGHNTVSWYQQALGQGPQFIFQYYREEENGRGNFPPRFSGLQFPNYSSELNVNALELDDSALYLCASSSPPGQGAYEQYFGPGTRLTVT.

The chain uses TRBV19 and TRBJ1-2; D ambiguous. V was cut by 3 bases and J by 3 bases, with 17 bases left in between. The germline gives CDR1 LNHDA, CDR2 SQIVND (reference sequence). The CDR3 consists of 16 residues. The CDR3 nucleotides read TGTGCCAGTAGTATGCTCTTCACGGGGAAAGACTATGGCTACACCTTC. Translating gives CASSMLFTGKDYGYTF.

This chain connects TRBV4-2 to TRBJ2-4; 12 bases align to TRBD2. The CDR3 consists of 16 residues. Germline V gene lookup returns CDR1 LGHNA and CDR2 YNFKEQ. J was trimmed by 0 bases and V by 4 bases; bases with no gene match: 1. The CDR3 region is CASSPGLAGAKNIQYF. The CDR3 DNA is TGTGCCAGCAGCCCGGGACTAGCGGGAGCCAAAAACATTCAGTACTTC.

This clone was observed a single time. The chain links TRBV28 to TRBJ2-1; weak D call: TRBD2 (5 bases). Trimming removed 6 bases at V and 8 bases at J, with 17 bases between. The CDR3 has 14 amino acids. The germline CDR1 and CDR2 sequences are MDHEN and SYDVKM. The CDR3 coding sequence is TGTGCCAGCAGCCCGGGGTCTCTTGGGTATGAGCAGTTCTTC. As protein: CASSPGSLGYEQFF.

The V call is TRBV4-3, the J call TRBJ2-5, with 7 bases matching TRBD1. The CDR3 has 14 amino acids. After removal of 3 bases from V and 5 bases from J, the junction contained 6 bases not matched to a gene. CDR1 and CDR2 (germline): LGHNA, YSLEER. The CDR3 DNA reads TGCGCCAGCAGCCACCGACAGGGAGAGGAGACCCAGTACTTC. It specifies CASSHRQGEETQYF.

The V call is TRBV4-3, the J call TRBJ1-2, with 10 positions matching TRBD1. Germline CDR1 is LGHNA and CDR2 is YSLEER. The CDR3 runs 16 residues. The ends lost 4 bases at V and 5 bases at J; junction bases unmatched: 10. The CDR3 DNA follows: TGCGCCAGCAGCCCTGGGAGGGGGACAGGGGTTTATGGCTACACCTTC. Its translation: CASSPGRGTGVYGYTF.

The DNA for the CDR3 is TGTGCCACCGCGGGGCAGCCCCCCGGGGGCTACACCTTC. Protein: CATAGQPPGGYTF. The V call is TRBV6-5, the J call TRBJ1-2; tentative D call: TRBD1 (5 bases). This CDR3 is 13 amino acids long. CDR1 is MNHEY and CDR2 is SVGAGI in the germline V gene. The V end was cut by 10 bases, the J end by 8 bases, with 20 bases between.

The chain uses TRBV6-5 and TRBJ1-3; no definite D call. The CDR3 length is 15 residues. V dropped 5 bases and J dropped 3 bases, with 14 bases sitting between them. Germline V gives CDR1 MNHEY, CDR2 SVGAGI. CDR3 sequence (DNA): TGTGCCAGCAGTCTCGTTCCGGGAGTTGGAAACACCATATATTTT. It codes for CASSLVPGVGNTIYF.

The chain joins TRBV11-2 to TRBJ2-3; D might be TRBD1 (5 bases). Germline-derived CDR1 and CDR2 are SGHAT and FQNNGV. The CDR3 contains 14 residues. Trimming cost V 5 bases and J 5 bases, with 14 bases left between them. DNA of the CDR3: TGTGCCAGCAGCCAGGGTCTCCTGGGAGATACGCAGTATTTT. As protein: CASSQGLLGDTQYF.

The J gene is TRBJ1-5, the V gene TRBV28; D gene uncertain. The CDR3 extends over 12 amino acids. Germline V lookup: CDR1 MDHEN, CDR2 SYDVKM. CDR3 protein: CVSGRVGQPQHF. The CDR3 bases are TGTGTCAGTGGCCGGGTCGGGCAGCCCCAGCATTTT.

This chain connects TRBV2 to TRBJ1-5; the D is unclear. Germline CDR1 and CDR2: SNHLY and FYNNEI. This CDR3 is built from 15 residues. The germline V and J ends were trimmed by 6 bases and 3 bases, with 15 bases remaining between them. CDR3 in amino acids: CASRRAEGFNQPQHF. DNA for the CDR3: TGTGCCAGCAGGAGGGCGGAGGGCTTCAATCAGCCCCAGCATTTT.

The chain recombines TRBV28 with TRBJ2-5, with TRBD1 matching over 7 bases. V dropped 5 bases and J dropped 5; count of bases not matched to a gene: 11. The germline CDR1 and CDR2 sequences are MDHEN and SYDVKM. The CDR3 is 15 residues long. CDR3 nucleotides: TGTGCCAGCAGTCCTACAGGGGCGCGCCTGGAGACCCAGTACTTC. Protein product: CASSPTGARLETQYF.

CDR3 sequence: CASSASGSGKEKLFF. The DNA for the CDR3 is TGTGCCAGCAGTGCGTCAGGGTCGGGAAAAGAAAAACTGTTTTTT. The chain employs TRBV28 and TRBJ1-4, with a possible D match to TRBD1 (5 bases). Germline CDR1 and CDR2: MDHEN and SYDVKM. The CDR3 totals 15 residues. Trimming removed 5 bases at V and 8 bases at J, with 18 bases between.

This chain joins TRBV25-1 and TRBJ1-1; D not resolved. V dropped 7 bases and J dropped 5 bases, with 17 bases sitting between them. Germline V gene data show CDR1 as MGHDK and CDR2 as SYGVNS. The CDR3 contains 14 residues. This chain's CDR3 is CASTPRGLRTEAFF. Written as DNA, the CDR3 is TGTGCCAGCACCCCACGTGGGTTACGGACTGAAGCTTTCTTT.